Ten or more counts support the clone carrying this T cell receptor beta chain. Its antigen remains unidentified. This record comes from a study of CD8 T cells in ankylosing spondylitis. The study, taken as a whole, reports: Significant enrichment of disease-linked clones was reported in matched ankylosing spondylitis synovial fluid.

Germline V gene sequence: CDR1 SGHVS, CDR2 FQNEAQ. V lost 2 bases to trimming and J lost 6 bases, with 11 bases between them. The CDR3 totals 13 residues. Construction of TCR beta libraries was performed using quantitative 5'-RACE with molecular barcodes. TCRdb reprocessed the 5' RACE reads via MiXCR and lists one record per CDR3 protein. This table holds just over 300,000 distinct CDR3 sequences, more than 20% found once. Material for sequencing was blood, either unsorted or a sorted T cell fraction (not recorded which). The J gene is TRBJ2-7, the V gene TRBV7-8; D call uncertain. This TCR derives from a female donor with ankylosing spondylitis or in good health (not recorded which). This CDR3 is CASSLIQVSEQYF. In DNA form, the CDR3 reads TGTGCCAGCAGCTTAATTCAGGTCAGCGAGCAGTACTTC.